This TCR beta chain comes out of a study of blood T cells in healthy people across ages. In the study overall: Through template switching, about one barcoded beta molecule was captured per two T cells, as measured in model experiments.

This clonotype was recorded at least ten times. The second PCR ran about 7 to 12 cycles with a sample-barcoded 5' primer and J-beta primers. No fewer than 2.5 million CDR3-containing paired-end reads came from each sample. TCRdb analysed the 5' RACE reads with MiXCR anew, one entry per CDR3 protein. This table holds roughly 800,000 distinct CDR3 sequences, 20% to 25% found once. The CDR3 is 13 residues long. V trimming: 6 bases; J trimming: 3 bases; junction bases outside the gene matches: 0. From germline, CDR1 is SGHTA and CDR2 FQGTGA. This sample was shared with a second study, whose subject was T cells of mothers and their children. Turning to that study: The cDNA synthesis received all extracted RNA, at around 1.6 ug per 15 ul. Mothers and children who were related shared slightly more overlap than unrelated pairs, but not significantly more.

Sequencing input: blood. This chain links TRBV7-3 with TRBJ2-7, with 12 bases identical to TRBD2. This TCR was sampled from a boy younger than 18 in good health. The CDR3 reads CASRTSGSYEQYF. Here the CDR3 DNA reads TGTGCCAGCAGGACTAGCGGGAGCTACGAGCAGTACTTC.